These 25 T cell receptor beta chains originate from one sample sequenced in a study of T cells in Graves' hyperthyroidism and ophthalmopathy. RNA transcripts were the template for amplifying TCR beta CDR3 regions. HTBI primers drove first-round RT-PCR of the TCR CDR3. TCRdb recomputed calls from the multiplex PCR reads with MiXCR, one row per CDR3 protein. Of hundreds of thousands of distinct CDR3 sequences in the sample, roughly 24% were seen once. Material for sequencing was blood. All receptors derive from a woman in her 30s with Graves' ophthalmopathy.

The sample holds many counts of this clonotype. The CDR3 reads CASSPPSTEEQYF. CDR3 DNA: TGTGCCAGCAGCCCCCCGTCCACAGAAGAGCAGTACTTC. This chain connects TRBV7-9 to TRBJ2-7, with D unclear. The CDR3 totals 13 residues. V lost 5 bases and J lost 7, with 15 bases in between. CDR1 and CDR2 (germline): SEHNR, FQNEAQ (reference sequence).

The rearrangement uses TRBV4-1 and TRBJ1-2, with TRBD1 as a possible D gene (6 bases). In germline, CDR1 is MGHRA, CDR2 YSYEKL. The CDR3 contains 14 residues. Trimming took 3 bases from V and 3 from J, leaving 11 bases between them. The CDR3 protein is CASSQLDSHYGYTF. The DNA for the CDR3 is TGCGCCAGCAGCCAGTTGGACAGCCACTATGGCTACACCTTC.

Ten or more counts support this clonotype. The chain combines TRBV6-2 or TRBV6-3 with TRBJ1-5; TRBD1 aligns across 8 bases. The germline CDR1 and CDR2 sequences are MNHEY and SVGEGT. V shed 3 bases and J 4 bases; nucleotides not matched to a gene: 2. This CDR3 is built from 14 residues. The CDR3 is CASSYTGGNQPQHF. In DNA form, the CDR3 reads TGTGCCAGCAGTTATACAGGGGGTAATCAGCCCCAGCATTTT.

Many counts were recorded for this clonotype. This rearrangement joins TRBV6-1 to TRBJ1-5, with unresolved D. This CDR3 is built from 13 residues. The germline gives CDR1 MNHNS, CDR2 SASEGT. Trimming took 7 bases from V and 3 from J, leaving 10 bases between them. The CDR3 DNA reads TGTGCCAGCAAAGCCACAGTCAATCAGCCCCAGCATTTT. Its translation: CASKATVNQPQHF.

The sample holds many counts of this clonotype. J is TRBJ2-7 and V is TRBV20-1; D perhaps matches TRBD2 (6 bases). Per the germline V gene, CDR1 is DFQATT and CDR2 is SNEGSKA (reference sequence). The CDR3 contains 11 residues. The CDR3 here is CGLAGSGEQYF. CDR3 sequence (DNA): TGCGGCCTTGCGGGGTCTGGCGAGCAGTACTTC.

Ten or more counts support this clonotype. The chain has TRBV15 and TRBJ1-2; D unclear. Trimming removed 0 bases at V and 8 bases at J, with 13 bases between. This CDR3 contains 14 residues. Germline lookup yields CDR1 LNHNV and CDR2 YYDKDF (reference sequence). The CDR3 here is CATSRDREVGGYTF. Written as DNA, the CDR3 is TGTGCCACCAGCAGAGATCGGGAGGTGGGGGGCTACACCTTC.

This clonotype came up many times. V is TRBV20-1 and J is TRBJ1-5, with 7 bases lining up with TRBD1. The V gene end was trimmed by 6 bases and the J gene end by 7 bases; junction bases not matched to a gene: 9. The CDR3 contains 13 residues. Germline CDR1 is DFQATT and CDR2 is SNEGSKA (reference sequence). CDR3 DNA sequence: TGCAGTGCGATAGACAGGGTTGGGCAGCCCCAGCATTTT. Residues: CSAIDRVGQPQHF.

The V call is TRBV12-3 or TRBV12-4, the J call TRBJ1-1, with TRBD1 matching over 7 bases. The V and J ends lost 6 bases and 8 bases, in that order; junction bases with no gene match: 9. This CDR3 spans 13 amino acids. CDR3 in amino acids: CASSQTGRNEAFF. The CDR3 nucleotides read TGTGCCAGCAGCCAGACAGGGAGAAACGAAGCTTTCTTT.

For this clonotype: At one boundary the junction diverges from the germline segment, which might be a read error. The genes are TRBV5-6 and TRBJ1-5, with a weak D call TRBD1 (5 bases). CDR1 and CDR2 (germline): SGHDT, YYEEEE. This CDR3 contains 15 residues. The CDR3 reads CASSRRDLQHQPQHF. CDR3 nucleotides: TGTGCCAGCAGTCGCCGGGACCTTCAACATCAGCCTCAGCATTTT.

The sample holds many counts of this clonotype. The chain has TRBV7-9 and TRBJ2-5; 12 positions agree with TRBD2. This CDR3 spans 15 amino acids. In germline, CDR1 is SEHNR, CDR2 FQNEAQ (reference sequence). With 5 bases clipped from V and 0 bases from J, the junction kept 1 base outside the gene matches. CDR3 amino acids: CASSRTSGDQETQYF. DNA for the CDR3: TGTGCCAGCAGCCGGACTAGCGGGGACCAAGAGACCCAGTACTTC.

The chain has TRBV11-3 and TRBJ2-5; possible D gene TRBD1, 5 bases. V was pared by 1 base and J by 4 bases, with 13 bases between. This CDR3 has 15 amino acids. From germline, CDR1 is SGHNT and CDR2 YENEEA. CDR3 DNA sequence: TGTGCCAGCAGCTTAGGCGAGGCCAGGGTAGAGACCCAGTACTTC. It encodes CASSLGEARVETQYF.

Many counts were recorded for this clonotype. V and J are TRBV14 and TRBJ1-5; D may be TRBD1 (5 bases). Germline-derived CDR1 and CDR2 are SGHDN and FVKESK. This CDR3 is built from 16 residues. V was cut by 0 bases and J by 2 bases, with 11 bases left in between. CDR3 residues: CASSQDLGHRNQPQHF. CDR3 DNA: TGTGCCAGCAGCCAAGATCTGGGGCATCGCAATCAGCCCCAGCATTTT. Filled out from reference TRBV14 and TRBJ1-5, the complete variable domain reads EAGVTQFPSHSVIEKGQTVTLRCDPISGHDNLYWYRRVMGKEIKFLLHFVKESKQDESGMPNNRFLAERTGGTYSTLKVQPAELEDSGVYFCASSQDLGHRNQPQHFGDGTRLSIL.

A single count supports this clonotype. The chain joins TRBV24-1 to TRBJ2-5; D perhaps matches TRBD1 (5 bases). CDR3 size: 16 residues. V lost 1 base and J 3 bases, leaving 14 bases between the germline ends. In germline, CDR1 is KGHDR, CDR2 SFDVKD. CDR3 nucleotides: TGTGCCACCAGTGATTTTTTGCAGGGCAGGGAAGAGACCCAGTACTTC. This codes for CATSDFLQGREETQYF.

The chain links TRBV19 to TRBJ1-2; 7 nucleotides line up with TRBD1. This CDR3 region has 15 residues. Trimming cost V 3 bases and J 3 bases; bases outside gene matches: 7. The germline V gene has CDR1 LNHDA and CDR2 SQIVND (reference sequence). The CDR3 here is CASSIPTGLDYGYTF. In nucleotides, the CDR3 is TGTGCCAGTAGTATCCCGACAGGGTTGGACTATGGCTACACCTTC.

The CDR3 region has the DNA TGTGCCAGCAGCAAAAGCGGGGGGGCCCAAGAGACCCAGTACTTC. Translation gives CASSKSGGAQETQYF. This chain links TRBV5-8 with TRBJ2-5, with TRBD2 identical over 10 bases. This CDR3 contains 15 residues. The V gene end was trimmed by 4 bases and the J gene end by 1 base; junction bases not matched to a gene: 4. From germline, CDR1 is SGHTS and CDR2 YDEGEE.

Ten or more counts support this clonotype. V is TRBV14 and J is TRBJ2-7; the D gene is possibly TRBD1 (6 bases). This CDR3 region has 18 residues. Germline CDR1 is SGHDN and CDR2 is FVKESK. The V and J ends lost 3 bases and 3 bases respectively, with 24 bases between them. As DNA, the CDR3 is TGTGCCAGCAGCCACCACAGACAGACAGGCTACTTCGTCTACGAGCAGTACTTC. This sequence encodes CASSHHRQTGYFVYEQYF.

This clonotype showed up many times. The chain is built from TRBV11-1 and TRBJ2-7; 8 nucleotides agree with TRBD1. In germline, CDR1 is SGHAT, CDR2 FQDESV (reference sequence). This CDR3 is 16 amino acids long. V was pared by 4 bases and J by 2 bases, with 10 bases of the junction left unmatched. CDR3 in amino acids: CASSSTTGAKTYEQYF. The CDR3 DNA follows: TGTGCCAGCAGCTCAACGACAGGGGCGAAGACCTACGAGCAGTACTTC.

This clonotype was counted only a few times. The chain's CDR3 is CASSTPSGGAFGEQYF. The CDR3 coding sequence is TGTGCCAGCAGTACCCCATCAGGGGGGGCCTTCGGCGAGCAGTACTTC. The chain carries TRBV28 and TRBJ2-7, with D perhaps matching TRBD1 or TRBD2 (7 bases each). Deletions cut 5 bases from V and 6 bases from J, with 23 bases between. The CDR3 has 16 amino acids. CDR1 is MDHEN, CDR2 SYDVKM, per germline.

This clonotype was observed at least ten times. This chain uses TRBV4-1 with TRBJ2-5; the match to TRBD1 covers 7 bases. The CDR3 has 15 amino acids. Germline loops: CDR1 MGHRA, CDR2 YSYEKL. The V segment lost 1 base and the J segment 2 bases; nucleotides outside the gene matches: 4. The CDR3 loop is CASSQVAGGQETQYF. In DNA form, the CDR3 reads TGCGCCAGCAGCCAAGTGGCAGGGGGTCAAGAGACCCAGTACTTC.

This clonotype was counted between two and nine times. This CDR3 is CASSYGPGYNQPQHF. The CDR3 bases are TGTGCCAGCAGTTACGGGCCCGGGTACAATCAGCCCCAGCATTTT. This sequence joins TRBV6-5 and TRBJ1-5; no firm D call. CDR1 is MNHEY, CDR2 SVGAGI, per germline. The V gene lost 2 bases and the J gene lost 3 bases, with 11 bases spanning the gap. The CDR3 is made up of 15 amino acids.

This clonotype was detected many times. The chain carries TRBV5-1 and TRBJ1-3; D is unresolved. V lost 0 bases and J 3 bases, leaving 7 bases between the germline ends. This CDR3 is 14 amino acids long. Germline V CDR1 and CDR2: SGHRS, YFSETQ. For the CDR3, the DNA is TGCGCCAGCAGCTTGGAGGCGTTTGGAAACACCATATATTTT. This translates into CASSLEAFGNTIYF. The entire variable domain, with the rest obtained from reference TRBV5-1 and TRBJ1-3, is as follows: KAGVTQTPRYLIKTRGQQVTLSCSPISGHRSVSWYQQTPGQGLQFLFEYFSETQRNKGNFPGRFSGRQFSNSRSEMNVSTLELGDSALYLCASSLEAFGNTIYFGEGSWLTVV.

The CDR3 here is CASSETIPLGAFF. The CDR3 DNA sequence: TGTGCCAGCAGTGAAACAATCCCTCTCGGAGCTTTCTTT. The genes are TRBV6-1 and TRBJ1-1; D gene uncertain. In germline, CDR1 is MNHNS, CDR2 SASEGT. Trimming stripped 2 bases from V and 10 bases from J, with 14 bases between. The CDR3 totals 13 residues.

In this sample, this clonotype turned up many times. V gene TRBV7-8 combines with J gene TRBJ2-7; possibly TRBD2 for D (5 bases). The CDR3 sequence is 14 residues long. The V end lost 7 bases, the J end lost 0 bases, and 13 bases lay between the germline ends. CDR1 SGHVS and CDR2 FQNEAQ come from the germline V gene. As DNA, the CDR3 is TGTGCCAGCAACCCCAGCGGAAACTCCTACGAGCAGTACTTC. The encoded protein is CASNPSGNSYEQYF. Filled out from reference TRBV7-8 and TRBJ2-7, the complete variable domain reads GAGVSQSPRYKVAKRGQDVALRCDPISGHVSLFWYQQALGQGPEFLTYFQNEAQLDKSGLPSDRFFAERPEGSVSTLKIQRTQQEDSAVYLCASNPSGNSYEQYFGPGTRLTVT.

This clonotype was detected a few times. The V and J genes are TRBV28 and TRBJ1-1, with D unresolved. This CDR3 comprises 14 residues. The ends were cut back, 5 bases at V and 1 base at J, with 11 bases in the middle. CDR1 MDHEN and CDR2 SYDVKM come from the germline V gene. The DNA of the CDR3 is TGTGCCAGCAGTCCCTGGACTCGGAACACTGAAGCTTTCTTT. Translating gives CASSPWTRNTEAFF.

Ten or more counts support this clonotype. The chain has TRBV6-2 or TRBV6-3 and TRBJ2-2; D call uncertain. The CDR3 extends over 16 amino acids. V gave up 3 bases and J gave up 1 base, with 12 bases separating them. Germline CDR1 MNHEY, CDR2 SVGEGT. The CDR3 nucleotides are TGTGCCAGCAGTTATTCTGTCAGGAGGAACACCGGGGAGCTGTTTTTT. It specifies CASSYSVRRNTGELFF.